This paragraph reports one T cell receptor beta chain. The antigen it recognizes is unknown. Other nucleotide sequences from this sample produce the same CDR3. In total, fewer than 750 healthy bone marrow donors made up the cohort. All cohort members were sampled while nominally healthy, although unrecorded immune exposures were likely present. The donor was CMV seronegative and was included in the group of approximately 350 seronegative cohort members. A peripheral blood sample was collected from each donor, and TCR beta sequencing was performed on peripheral blood mononuclear cells. Genomic DNA extraction from the blood cell samples was performed with the Qiagen DNeasy Blood Extraction Kit. Receptors were amplified or captured by the immunoSEQ multiplex PCR assay. For the multiplex PCR, a mixture combining 60 forward primers for TCR Vbeta segments and 13 reverse primers for TCR Jbeta segments was used. The CDR3 region of rearranged TCR beta genes was amplified from genomic DNA with a multiplex PCR assay. On the Illumina HiSeq System, the amplified TCR beta libraries were sequenced as 87-base-pair reads. The authors' pipeline ran thus. A later analysis counted about 82 million unique TCR beta chains across the 550 to 700 repertoires, and roughly 11 million of these chains were shared by at least two donors. Raw reads were error-corrected and collapsed into unique sequences with a nearest-neighbor algorithm that merged closely related sequences to remove PCR and sequencing errors. CDR3 sequences were aligned to IMGT reference sequences to assign V, D and J gene segments. For a sequence to be retained, a match of at least six nucleotides to both a V gene segment and a J gene segment was required. Rearrangements were classified as productive when the CDR3 lacked stop codons and remained in frame with V and J, and all other rearrangements were classified as non-productive. CDR3 was defined by IMGT convention, running from the second conserved V-encoded cysteine to the conserved J-encoded phenylalanine. Sequences without an unambiguous match to a single V gene segment were excluded from the earlier analysis of 500 to 700 of the donors. In an earlier analysis of several hundred of the donors, V segments were called functional above 56.7% productive rearrangements and were called segregating when the between-donor standard deviation exceeded 5%. To diagnose cytomegalovirus status from the catalog of TCR beta chain sequences, a statistical classification framework was built. In a later analysis, V and J genes were assigned by comparing TCR nucleotide sequences against IMGT/GENE-DB human TR gene sequences. Using the TCRdist pipeline, a later analysis assigned CDR3 sequences along with most-parsimonious VDJ recombination scenarios. In a later analysis, each TCR beta chain was defined by its CDR3 amino acid sequence together with its V-gene family, and reads without a unique V-gene family were excluded. As a way to deal with suspected cross-contamination and a sequencing artifact, a later analysis dropped roughly 600 nucleotide sequences that were highly shared and had low generation probability. A later analysis calculated a clonal expansion index for each public chain from normalized within-repertoire ranks of inferred template counts. In a later analysis, generation probabilities were computed using a VDJ recombination model fitted to out-of-frame rearrangements, and the results were checked against IGoR. Hypergeometric tests were used in a later analysis to score TCR-TCR, TCR-HLA and TCR-CMV co-occurrence, with a repertoire-size bias correction applied to the TCR pairs. In a later analysis, false discovery rates were estimated by permuting HLA or CMV assignments 20 times. In a later analysis, co-occurring TCRs were grouped using DBSCAN, and TCRdist sequence similarity was added for clustering within HLA-allele-positive subsets. Repertoires with fewer than 30,000 or more than 120,000 public chains were left out of co-occurrence clustering, as were a handful of repertoires with anomalous nucleotide sharing. TCRdb obtained this table from immuneACCESS and retained in-frame rearrangements with V and J assigned. These tables miss some clones; where compared with another copy, unresolved V genes account for less than half of the shortfall, and the remainder is unexplained. The D gene and trimming were derived from the DNA, and the V and J assignments and clone size from that table. This sample's listing comprises about 160,000 clones. Approximately 2.3% of the sample comes from the top ten.

This specimen belongs to a study of cytomegalovirus exposure and HLA in healthy donors (dated by TCRdb to the late 2010s). Looking at the study overall: An earlier analysis of approximately 600 of the donors reported roughly 270 Gb of sequence data and roughly 110 million unique TCR beta sequences from some 180 million T cells. Approximately 300 gigabases of sequencing data and around 85 million unique TCR sequences made up an early release that covered several hundred HLA-typed donors. Of the 350 to 450 genotyped donors, 81% were placed in the genetic ancestry cluster associated with self-reported Caucasian donors. The study aimed to test whether signatures of past pathogen exposure could be identified by cataloging public T cell receptors. The study used immunosequencing to profile the T cell repertoires of several hundred subjects and linked those repertoires to cytomegalovirus serostatus. In addition to the first cohort of approximately 670 subjects, a separate validation cohort of 120 different subjects was used. To predict cytomegalovirus infection status, the study brought together high-throughput TCR immunosequencing, statistical association of individual TCRs with disease status, and machine learning. In a later analysis, previously published TCR beta repertoires from 600 to 850 donors were re-analyzed and high-resolution HLA genotyping was added so that TCR occurrence patterns could be studied. In the later analysis, no new phenotypic data were used to find candidate immune exposures; instead, reliance was placed on TCR beta sequences and their occurrence across donors. To decide whether each TCR beta V gene segment behaved as functional or pseudogenic, an earlier analysis of some 580 of the donors relied on high-throughput TCR beta sequencing. Donor age, sex, ethnicity and CMV serostatus were compiled together with the repertoire data. A later genetic analysis used genome-wide SNP genotypes for about three fifths of the 666 donors, treating that subset as a discovery cohort. All discovery cohort repertoires had been generated on a single sequencing platform. HLA typing included class I and class II loci at four-digit resolution. The number of donors typed differed by locus, with roughly 620-640 for A, B, C, DRB1 and DQB1, 522 for DQA1, about 610 for DPA1, and over 400 for DPB1. Several DR-DQ haplotypes were treated as single units for association and clustering because of strong linkage in the cohort. Among around 400 genotyped donors of the cohort, an average of around 250,000 unique TCR beta nucleotide sequences was sequenced per donor, of which about 19% were non-productive.

The research as a whole found: A later analysis associated about 17,000 TCR beta sequences with specific HLA alleles at a false discovery rate of 0.05. Across donors, most TCR sequences were observed very rarely, whereas some public TCRs were present in many individuals. Linkage disequilibrium might explain the correlated functional status among segregating V segments, but an unknown experimental factor could not be excluded. A total of 150 or so TCR beta chains were listed by the study as associated with cytomegalovirus. In a later analysis, the rate of TCR association differed among HLA loci, with DRB1 alleles having the most associated TCRs and HLA-C alleles having the fewest. According to the authors, the approach could potentially be generalized to other disease states and immunological phenotypes. The classifier was reported to diagnose cytomegalovirus status with high specificity and sensitivity in both the original and validation cohorts. In a later analysis, most CMV-associated TCR beta chains were found to appear HLA-restricted, with HLA associations seemingly driven largely by CMV exposure. The 87-base-pair reads could not distinguish some IMGT-functional V segments, including TRBV6-2 and TRBV6-3, so those segments were excluded. A cluster of highly shared sequence variants was judged likely to be a technical artifact of the sequencing pipeline. An earlier analysis of some 560 of the donors showed that most TCR beta V segments appeared in productive rearrangements either about 87% or about 30% of the time, which broadly matched IMGT annotations. The only immune exposure information available for the cohort was CMV serostatus. The earlier analysis of approximately 540 of the donors excluded about 16 rarely observed V segments, including chromosome 9 orphons, because counts were too low. Because some donors lacked HLA typing at each locus, the association tests relied only on the typed subset. A later genetic analysis reported fewer N-insertions in productive TCRs among donors in an Asian-associated ancestry cluster than the roughly 640-donor mean. In a later analysis, several top co-occurrence clusters were reported to appear linked to parvovirus B19, influenza, CMV and Epstein-Barr virus. Three of the identified cytomegalovirus-associated TCR beta chains were confirmed in vitro to be specific for cytomegalovirus antigens. This cohort had only TCR beta chains sequenced, and the lack of alpha or paired-chain data limited which features could be detected. Strong co-occurrence of HLA alleles, especially DR and DQ, made assigning TCR associations to individual alleles difficult. An association between a missense DCLRE1C variant and V-gene and J-gene trimming of TCR beta chains was found in a later genetic analysis and replicated in an independent cohort. A further reported finding was that TCR beta sequences accurately predicted the HLA-A and HLA-B alleles for most subjects in the first cohort. Sequencing depth was assumed to be roughly uniform across donors in the presence/absence analyses, though that assumption may not hold. A later analysis found that HLA-associated TCR beta chains were more clonally expanded and had lower generation probabilities than equally common non-associated chains.

A distance of 11 bases separates the germline ends of V and J, which lose 6 bases and 2 bases respectively. CDR1 SEHNR and CDR2 FQNEAQ were looked up in the germline V gene (reference sequence). The CDR3 starts with the cysteine, ends with the phenylalanine, and has 15 residues. CDR3 DNA only is kept here, 45 bases in frame from base 1. Input material: PBMCs. This chain is built from TRBV7-9 and TRBJ2-6; tentative D gene TRBD1, with 6 bases matching. The receptor's source is a man aged 25 to 40 in good health and CMV-seronegative. This receptor carries the CDR3 CASSLYRAGANVLTF. The nucleotides are TGTGCCAGCAGTTTATACAGGGCTGGGGCCAACGTCCTGACTTTC.